This TCR beta chain was sequenced during a study of shared clonotypes between healthy human individuals. The CDR3 covers 13 residues. Germline V gene sequence: CDR1 SGHDT, CDR2 YYEEEE. With 4 bases removed from V and 8 bases from J, the gap between germline ends came to 15 bases. Source study methods: Junction-only sequences produced by ImmunoSEQ had no quality scores, so filtering differed. The data were produced by immunoSEQ multiplex PCR, yet TCRdb's version contains in-frame clones alone and is incomplete. That table supplies the V and J calls and clone size; D and trimming were determined from the DNA. The table lists about 480,000 clones, over 60% of them singletons.

Sample: PBMCs. V usage is TRBV5-6 and J usage is TRBJ1-2; D ambiguous. The sequence came from a woman in her thirties or forties in good health. Some clones in this sample may be carry-over from other donors' samples. The CDR3 region is CASSLIEEGGYTF. In DNA form, the CDR3 reads TGTGCCAGCAGCCTTATTGAGGAAGGCGGCTACACCTTC.